One sample yielded the 19 T cell receptor beta chains listed below, sequenced in a study of T cell repertoires in cytomegalovirus infection. The antigens for these receptors are not known. From the reads, TCRdb called clonotypes with MiXCR, one entry per CDR3 protein. The sample includes about 350,000 distinct CDR3 sequences, approximately 35% of them seen just once. The source was cultured PBMCs, collected from culture after CMV antigen stimulation. The receptor source for this set is a human donor in good health (CMV status not recorded). Some clones in this sample may be carry-over from other donors' samples.

This clonotype was counted ten times or more. The chain has TRBV7-2 and TRBJ2-2; TRBD2 aligns across 7 bases. The junction had 3 bases not matched to a gene; V was cut back by 1 base and J by 4 bases. Germline CDR1 and CDR2: SGHTA and FQGNSA. The CDR3 loop spans 15 amino acids. The CDR3 nucleotides read TGTGCCAGCAGCTTAGTTCGGACTAGCACCGGGGAGCTGTTTTTT. Residues: CASSLVRTSTGELFF.

Only a few counts were recorded for this clonotype. The chain employs TRBV28 and TRBJ2-4, with D possibly TRBD1 on 6 matching bases. Trimming took 1 base from V and 5 from J, leaving 12 bases between them. Germline CDR1 and CDR2: MDHEN and SYDVKM. This CDR3 has 15 amino acids. The DNA of the CDR3 is TGTGCCAGCAGTTTATACCAGGGGTTACAAAACATTCAGTACTTC. Its translation: CASSLYQGLQNIQYF.

This clonotype was seen a handful of times. V usage is TRBV27 and J usage is TRBJ2-1; TRBD2 agrees at 8 bases. Looked up from germline, CDR1 is MNHEY and CDR2 is SMNVEV (reference sequence). Losses at the gene ends were 1 base for V and 0 bases for J; bases not matched to a gene: 8. This CDR3 comprises 18 residues. Here the CDR3 reads CASSLFPSGLSSYNEQFF. As DNA, the CDR3 is TGTGCCAGCAGTTTATTTCCTAGCGGGCTTAGCTCCTACAATGAGCAGTTCTTC.

V is TRBV5-1 and J is TRBJ2-1, with 10 bases identical to TRBD2. This CDR3 has 14 amino acids. The J segment lost 7 bases and the V segment lost 7 bases, leaving 8 bases of the junction unmatched. Germline values: CDR1 SGHRS, CDR2 YFSETQ. The CDR3 region is CASGEGLADNEQFF. The CDR3 bases are TGCGCCAGCGGCGAAGGACTAGCGGATAATGAGCAGTTCTTC. The full variable domain, its missing parts supplied by reference TRBV5-1 and TRBJ2-1, is KAGVTQTPRYLIKTRGQQVTLSCSPISGHRSVSWYQQTPGQGLQFLFEYFSETQRNKGNFPGRFSGRQFSNSRSEMNVSTLELGDSALYLCASGEGLADNEQFFGPGTRLTVL.

The chain carries TRBV11-2 and TRBJ2-7, with 15 nucleotides matching TRBD2. V was pared by 3 bases and J by 4 bases, with 7 bases of the junction left unmatched. CDR1 SGHAT and CDR2 FQNNGV come from the germline V gene. The CDR3 contains 17 residues. This chain's CDR3 is CASSFSRGLAGGYEQYV. CDR3 in DNA: TGTGCCAGCAGCTTCTCCCGGGGACTAGCGGGAGGTTACGAGCAGTACGTC.

The chain is built from TRBV6-1 and TRBJ1-2; no definite D call. Germline V gene data show CDR1 as MNHNS and CDR2 as SASEGT. This CDR3 region has 11 residues. Between the trimmed V and J ends, which lost 9 bases and 4 bases, there was a span of 9 bases. The CDR3 DNA is TGTGCCAGTCTCGGTGTCTATGGCTACACCTTC. Translation: CASLGVYGYTF.

As regards this clonotype: At one end the junction does not follow the germline gene, possibly because of a read error. The CDR3 protein is CASSLGPGTPHF. CDR3 coding DNA: TGTGCCAGCAGTTTGGGGCCCGGGACACCGCACTTC. The chain links TRBV12-3 or TRBV12-4 to TRBJ1-2, with D tentatively TRBD1 (6 bases). This CDR3 has 12 amino acids.

The V and J genes are TRBV5-1 and TRBJ1-1; no clear D gene. This CDR3 spans 14 amino acids. The germline V and J ends were trimmed by 0 bases and 1 base, with 7 bases remaining between them. CDR1 and CDR2 (germline): SGHRS, YFSETQ. This chain's CDR3 is CASSLGRTNTEAFF. DNA of the CDR3: TGCGCCAGCAGCTTGGGCAGGACGAACACTGAAGCTTTCTTT.

This clonotype was detected ten times or more. The chain links TRBV7-2 to TRBJ2-4; D gene ambiguous. Trimming stripped 4 bases from V and 7 bases from J, with 14 bases between. This CDR3 has 14 amino acids. CDR1 is SGHTA, CDR2 FQGNSA, per germline. This chain's CDR3 is CASSSSAPGNIQYF. CDR3 nucleotide sequence: TGTGCCAGCAGCTCGAGTGCTCCTGGGAACATTCAGTACTTC.

This clonotype has more than one count but fewer than ten. V gene TRBV4-3 combines with J gene TRBJ1-5, with a possible D match to TRBD1 (5 bases). CDR1 LGHNA and CDR2 YSLEER come from the germline V gene. Trimming cost V 0 bases and J 1 base, with 10 bases left between them. CDR3 length: 16 amino acids. This chain's CDR3 is CASSQDAAGSNQPQHF. Written as DNA, the CDR3 is TGCGCCAGCAGCCAAGATGCGGCAGGGAGCAATCAGCCCCAGCATTTT.

This clonotype was counted only a few times. The rearrangement joins TRBV28 to TRBJ1-2; 10 positions agree with TRBD1. V lost 5 bases and J lost 4; bases outside the gene matches: 7. In germline, CDR1 is MDHEN, CDR2 SYDVKM. The CDR3 runs 15 residues. CDR3 sequence reads: CASSRTGTGAYGYTF. The CDR3 nucleotides are TGTGCCAGCAGTCGGACCGGGACAGGGGCCTATGGCTACACCTTC.

This clonotype was seen more than once but under ten times. The gene calls are TRBV6-2 or TRBV6-3 and TRBJ2-5; D gene ambiguous. Germline CDR1 MNHEY, CDR2 SVGEGT. The V end was cut by 3 bases, the J end by 0 bases, with 8 bases between. The CDR3 is 14 amino acids. The CDR3 region has the DNA TGTGCCAGCAGTTATGGCGGCAACCAAGAGACCCAGTACTTC. Its protein is CASSYGGNQETQYF.

This clonotype showed up just a few times. The V gene is TRBV25-1, the J gene TRBJ2-2, with 8 bases that match TRBD2. Germline CDR1 and CDR2: MGHDK and SYGVNS. This CDR3 has 16 amino acids. The V segment lost 4 bases and the J segment 3 bases; nucleotides outside the gene matches: 7. CDR3 sequence reads: CASSGWTSRHTGELFF. The CDR3, as DNA: TGTGCCAGCAGTGGATGGACTAGCAGGCACACCGGGGAGCTGTTTTTT.

The chain uses TRBV7-3 and TRBJ1-1; D is possibly TRBD1 (6 bases). Looked up from germline, CDR1 is SGHTA and CDR2 is FQGTGA. V was pared by 5 bases and J by 5 bases, with 12 bases between. The CDR3 sequence is 13 residues long. CDR3: CASSLKRGTEAFF. The CDR3 DNA follows: TGTGCCAGCAGCCTAAAAAGGGGGACTGAAGCTTTCTTT.

The chain employs TRBV14 and TRBJ1-2; D call uncertain. The CDR3 length is 13 residues. Between the trimmed V and J ends, which lost 0 bases and 8 bases, there was a span of 10 bases. The germline CDR1 and CDR2 sequences are SGHDN and FVKESK. This CDR3 is CASSQDRQGGYTF. Written as DNA, the CDR3 is TGTGCCAGCAGCCAAGATCGACAAGGGGGCTACACCTTC. The variable domain in full, completed from reference TRBV14 and TRBJ1-2, reads EAGVTQFPSHSVIEKGQTVTLRCDPISGHDNLYWYRRVMGKEIKFLLHFVKESKQDESGMPNNRFLAERTGGTYSTLKVQPAELEDSGVYFCASSQDRQGGYTFGSGTRLTVV.

V is TRBV4-1 and J is TRBJ1-5; D is uncertain. The CDR3 is made up of 16 amino acids. Germline V gives CDR1 MGHRA, CDR2 YSYEKL. Trimming left V 3 bases short and J 7 bases short, with 19 bases between. The CDR3 reads CASSHEGGNEWQPQHF. CDR3 DNA: TGCGCCAGCAGCCATGAAGGAGGGAATGAATGGCAGCCCCAGCATTTT.

This chain joins TRBV4-3 and TRBJ2-5; D is perhaps TRBD2 (6 bases). This CDR3 spans 15 amino acids. Per germline, CDR1 LGHNA and CDR2 YSLEER. V lost 1 base, J lost 2 bases, and 11 bases lay in between. The CDR3 sequence is CASSQVLGGQETQYF. DNA for the CDR3: TGCGCCAGCAGCCAAGTATTAGGAGGGCAAGAGACCCAGTACTTC.

The V call is TRBV2, the J call TRBJ2-5, with a weak D call TRBD1 (5 bases). The CDR3 sequence is 13 residues long. V shed 10 bases and J shed 0 bases, with 12 bases lying between them. Germline CDR1 reads SNHLY; CDR2 reads FYNNEI. In DNA form, the CDR3 reads TGTGCCATGAAGAACAGGTACCAAGAGACCCAGTACTTC. It specifies CAMKNRYQETQYF.

This clonotype was seen a few times. This chain joins TRBV19 and TRBJ2-3; possible D gene TRBD2, 6 bases. The CDR3 length is 14 residues. The germline CDR1 and CDR2 sequences are LNHDA and SQIVND (reference sequence). Trimming cost V 7 bases and J 1 base, with 12 bases left between them. This CDR3 is CASTRTGGTDTQYF. CDR3 nucleotide sequence: TGTGCCAGTACCCGAACGGGGGGCACAGATACGCAGTATTTT. The complete variable domain, with remaining parts taken from reference TRBV19 and TRBJ2-3, reads DGGITQSPKYLFRKEGQNVTLSCEQNLNHDAMYWYRQDPGQGLRLIYYSQIVNDFQKGDIAEGYSVSREKKESFPLTVTSAQKNPTAFYLCASTRTGGTDTQYFGPGTRLTVL.